This T cell receptor beta chain was obtained from a study of CD8 T cells in ankylosing spondylitis. Study findings and constraints: With a CD8+ phenotype, disease-linked clones were relatively rare in peripheral blood. It appeared that ankylosing spondylitis blood was characterized by a TCR beta motif of 8 or 9 highly homologous variants. Clones linked to disease were reported to show significant enrichment in matched ankylosing spondylitis synovial fluid.

V shed 3 bases and J shed 9 bases, with 10 bases lying between them. This CDR3 has 12 residues. As concerns this clonotype: Antigen specificity is unknown.

TCRdb ran MiXCR on the 5' RACE reads and lists one entry per CDR3 protein. This table has about 33,000 distinct CDR3 sequences, around 10% appearing once. This chain links TRBV12-3 or TRBV12-4 with TRBJ2-3; no clear D. This receptor was identified in a male donor with ankylosing spondylitis. Sequencing was done on a sample of synovial fluid, either unsorted or a sorted T cell fraction (not recorded which). The CDR3 sequence is CASSLESRTQYF. The DNA of the CDR3 is TGTGCCAGCAGTTTGGAAAGTAGAACGCAGTATTTT.